This T cell receptor beta chain was identified in a study of T cells in Graves' hyperthyroidism and ophthalmopathy. Study-level results: Among thyroid clonotypes expanded above 0.001, most also appeared in blood.

Each person with ophthalmopathy scored at least 3 on the Clinical Activity Score, reached NOSPECS grade 4 or higher, and had been ill under 3 months. Criteria for exclusion of patients were uncontrolled infection, other autoimmune disease, pregnancy or lactation. PBMCs were sourced from approximately 9 ml fresh peripheral blood. There were TCR beta CDR3 regions amplified from RNA transcripts. A set of HTBI primers served as the primers for a first-round RT-PCR of the TCR CDR3. TCRdb re-derived calls from the multiplex PCR reads in MiXCR, one entry per CDR3 protein. This sample has fewer than 500,000 distinct CDR3 sequences, with approximately 14% found just once. Trimming removed 3 bases from V and 2 bases from J; junction bases left unmatched: 6. CDR1 and CDR2 from the germline V gene are SGHKS and YYEKEE (reference sequence). The CDR3 totals 16 residues. In its sample, this clonotype was seen a few times. Its antigen is not identified.

The sequence derives from a young woman with Graves' ophthalmopathy. The chain combines TRBV5-5 with TRBJ1-4, with 8 bases aligning to TRBD1. The sample consisted of blood. DNA for the CDR3: TGTGCCAGCAGCTCAACTAGGACAGGGACTAATGAAAAACTGTTTTTT. Protein product: CASSSTRTGTNEKLFF.